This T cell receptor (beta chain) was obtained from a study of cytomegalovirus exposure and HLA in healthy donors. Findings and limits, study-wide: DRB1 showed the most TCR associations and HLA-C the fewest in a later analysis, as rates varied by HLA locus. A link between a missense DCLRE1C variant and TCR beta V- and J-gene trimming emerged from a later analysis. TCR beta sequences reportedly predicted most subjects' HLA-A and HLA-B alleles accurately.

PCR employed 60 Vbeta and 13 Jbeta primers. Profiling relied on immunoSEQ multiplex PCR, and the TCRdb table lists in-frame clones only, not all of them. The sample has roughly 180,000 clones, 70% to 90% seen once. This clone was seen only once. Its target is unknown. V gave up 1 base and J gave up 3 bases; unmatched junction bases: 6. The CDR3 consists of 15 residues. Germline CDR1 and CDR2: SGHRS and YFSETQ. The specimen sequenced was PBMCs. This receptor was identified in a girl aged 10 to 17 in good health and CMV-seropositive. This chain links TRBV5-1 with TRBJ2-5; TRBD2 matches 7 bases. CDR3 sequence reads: CASSLIAGREETQYF. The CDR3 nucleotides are TGCGCCAGCAGCTTGATCGCAGGGAGGGAAGAGACCCAGTACTTC.